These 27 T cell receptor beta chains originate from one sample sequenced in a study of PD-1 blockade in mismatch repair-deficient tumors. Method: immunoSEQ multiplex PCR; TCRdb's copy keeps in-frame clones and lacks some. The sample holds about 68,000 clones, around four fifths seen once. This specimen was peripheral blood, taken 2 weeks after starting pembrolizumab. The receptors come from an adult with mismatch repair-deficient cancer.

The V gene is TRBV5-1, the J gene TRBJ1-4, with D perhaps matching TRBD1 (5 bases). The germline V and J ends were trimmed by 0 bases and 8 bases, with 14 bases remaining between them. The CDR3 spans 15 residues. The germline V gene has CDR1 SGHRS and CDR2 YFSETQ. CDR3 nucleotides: TGCGCCAGCAGCTTGGGGACATCCTATGAGGAAAAACTGTTTTTT. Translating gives CASSLGTSYEEKLFF.

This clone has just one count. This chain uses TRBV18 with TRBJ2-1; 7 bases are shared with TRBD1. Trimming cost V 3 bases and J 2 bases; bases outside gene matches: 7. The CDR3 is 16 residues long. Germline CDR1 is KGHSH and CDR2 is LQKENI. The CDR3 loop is CASSPRQGLTYNEQFF. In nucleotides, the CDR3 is TGTGCCAGCTCACCCAGACAGGGCTTAACCTACAATGAGCAGTTCTTC.

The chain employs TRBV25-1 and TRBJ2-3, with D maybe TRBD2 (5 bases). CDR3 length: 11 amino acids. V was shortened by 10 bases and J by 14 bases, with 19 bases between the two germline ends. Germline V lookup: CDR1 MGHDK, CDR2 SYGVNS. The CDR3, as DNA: TGTGCCACCTCGAGGGCAGGCCATTGGTATTTT. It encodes CATSRAGHWYF.

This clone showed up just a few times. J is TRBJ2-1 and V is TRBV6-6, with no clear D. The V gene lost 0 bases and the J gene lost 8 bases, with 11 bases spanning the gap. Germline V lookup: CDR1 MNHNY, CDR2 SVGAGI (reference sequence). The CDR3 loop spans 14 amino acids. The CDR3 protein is CASSYSSHVDEQFF. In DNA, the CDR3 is TGTGCCAGCAGTTACTCTTCTCACGTCGATGAGCAGTTCTTC.

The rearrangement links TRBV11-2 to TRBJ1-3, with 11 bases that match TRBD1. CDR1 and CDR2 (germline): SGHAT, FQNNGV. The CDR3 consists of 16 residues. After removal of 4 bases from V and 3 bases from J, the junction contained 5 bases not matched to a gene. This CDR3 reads CASSSGQGADGNTIYF. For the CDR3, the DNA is TGTGCCAGCAGCTCAGGACAGGGGGCTGATGGAAACACCATATATTTT.

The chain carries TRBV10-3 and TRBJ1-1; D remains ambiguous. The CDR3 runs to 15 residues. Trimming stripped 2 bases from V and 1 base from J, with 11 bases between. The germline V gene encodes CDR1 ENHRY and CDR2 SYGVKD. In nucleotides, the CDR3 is TGTGCCATCAGTGAGCCAGAGGCCGCGAACACTGAAGCTTTCTTT. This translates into CAISEPEAANTEAFF.

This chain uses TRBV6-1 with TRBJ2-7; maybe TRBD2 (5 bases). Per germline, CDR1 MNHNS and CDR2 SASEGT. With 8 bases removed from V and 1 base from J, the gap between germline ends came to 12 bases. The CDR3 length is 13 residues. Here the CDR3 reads CASGRERSYEQYF. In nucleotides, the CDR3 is TGTGCCAGCGGAAGGGAGCGATCCTACGAGCAGTACTTC.

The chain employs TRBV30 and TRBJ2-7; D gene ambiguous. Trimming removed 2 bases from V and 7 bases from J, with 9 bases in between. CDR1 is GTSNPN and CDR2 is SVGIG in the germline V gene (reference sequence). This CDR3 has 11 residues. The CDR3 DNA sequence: TGTGCCTGGAGTCCCAAGGAGGAGCAGTACTTC. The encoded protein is CAWSPKEEQYF.

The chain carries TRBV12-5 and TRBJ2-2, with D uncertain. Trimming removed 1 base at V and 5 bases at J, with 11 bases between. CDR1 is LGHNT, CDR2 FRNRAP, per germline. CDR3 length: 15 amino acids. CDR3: CASGLGIGRTGELFF. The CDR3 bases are TGTGCTAGTGGTTTGGGCATCGGACGGACCGGGGAGCTGTTTTTT.

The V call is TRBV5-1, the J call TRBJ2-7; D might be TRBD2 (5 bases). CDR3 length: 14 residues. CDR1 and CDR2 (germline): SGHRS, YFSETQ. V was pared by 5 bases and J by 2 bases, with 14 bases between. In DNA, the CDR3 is TGCGCCAGCAGGTCCACGGGAAGTACCTACGAGCAGTACTTC. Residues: CASRSTGSTYEQYF. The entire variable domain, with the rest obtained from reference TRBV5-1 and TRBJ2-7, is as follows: KAGVTQTPRYLIKTRGQQVTLSCSPISGHRSVSWYQQTPGQGLQFLFEYFSETQRNKGNFPGRFSGRQFSNSRSEMNVSTLELGDSALYLCASRSTGSTYEQYFGPGTRLTVT.

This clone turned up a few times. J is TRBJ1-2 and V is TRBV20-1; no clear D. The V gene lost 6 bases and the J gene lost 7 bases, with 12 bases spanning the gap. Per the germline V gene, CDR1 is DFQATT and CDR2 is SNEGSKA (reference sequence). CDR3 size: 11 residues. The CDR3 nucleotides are TGCAGTGCCGCGATACAGCGTGGCTACACCTTC. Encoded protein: CSAAIQRGYTF.

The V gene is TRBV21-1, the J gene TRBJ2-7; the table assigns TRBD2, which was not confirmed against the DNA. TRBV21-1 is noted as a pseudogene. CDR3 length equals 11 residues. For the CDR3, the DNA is TGTGCCAGCGGGACTCACTACGAGCAGTACTTC. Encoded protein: CASGTHYEQYF.

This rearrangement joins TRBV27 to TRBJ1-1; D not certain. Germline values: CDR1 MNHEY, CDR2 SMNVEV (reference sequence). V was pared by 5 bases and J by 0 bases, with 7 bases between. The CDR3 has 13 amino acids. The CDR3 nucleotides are TGTGCCAGCAGTCCCTCGATGAACACTGAAGCTTTCTTT. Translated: CASSPSMNTEAFF.

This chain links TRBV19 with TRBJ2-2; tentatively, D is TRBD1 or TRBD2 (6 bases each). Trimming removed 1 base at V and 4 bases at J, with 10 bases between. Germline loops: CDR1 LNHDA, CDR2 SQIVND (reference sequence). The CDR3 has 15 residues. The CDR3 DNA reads TGTGCCAGTAGTATAGTTAAGGGGGGCACCGGGGAGCTGTTTTTT. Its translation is CASSIVKGGTGELFF. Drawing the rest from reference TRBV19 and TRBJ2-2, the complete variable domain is DGGITQSPKYLFRKEGQNVTLSCEQNLNHDAMYWYRQDPGQGLRLIYYSQIVNDFQKGDIAEGYSVSREKKESFPLTVTSAQKNPTAFYLCASSIVKGGTGELFFGEGSRLTVL.

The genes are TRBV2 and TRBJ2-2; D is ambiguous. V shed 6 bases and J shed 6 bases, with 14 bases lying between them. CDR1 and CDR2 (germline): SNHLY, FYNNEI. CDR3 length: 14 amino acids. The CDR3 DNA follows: TGTGCCAGCAGGCCGGGCCAGAAGGCCGGGGAGCTGTTTTTT. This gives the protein CASRPGQKAGELFF.

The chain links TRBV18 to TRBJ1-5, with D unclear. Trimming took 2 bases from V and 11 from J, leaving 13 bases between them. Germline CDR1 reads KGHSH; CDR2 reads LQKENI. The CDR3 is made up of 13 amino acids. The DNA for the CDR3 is TGTGCCAGCTCACCAGCGACCCCCCCCGCCCAGCATTTT. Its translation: CASSPATPPAQHF.

The CDR3 sequence: CASSQELWQTGQYF. Written as DNA, the CDR3 is TGCGCCAGCAGCCAAGAGTTATGGCAAACCGGGCAGTACTTC. This chain joins TRBV4-1 and TRBJ2-7; no definite D call. V lost 0 bases to trimming and J lost 9 bases, with 15 bases between them. CDR3 size: 14 residues. Germline values: CDR1 MGHRA, CDR2 YSYEKL.

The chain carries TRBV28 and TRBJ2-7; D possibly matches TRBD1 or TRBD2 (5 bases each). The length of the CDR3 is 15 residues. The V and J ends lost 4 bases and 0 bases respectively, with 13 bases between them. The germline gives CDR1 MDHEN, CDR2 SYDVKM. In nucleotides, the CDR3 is TGTGCCAGCAGTTCCGTGGACGGGGCCTCCTACGAGCAGTACTTC. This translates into CASSSVDGASYEQYF. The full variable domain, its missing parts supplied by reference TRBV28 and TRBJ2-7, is DVKVTQSSRYLVKRTGEKVFLECVQDMDHENMFWYRQDPGLGLRLIYFSYDVKMKEKGDIPEGYSVSREKKERFSLILESASTNQTSMYLCASSSVDGASYEQYFGPGTRLTVT.

CDR3 coding DNA: TGCAGCGTCGTCAGGGACACTGAAGCTTTCTTT. Its translation is CSVVRDTEAFF. The chain uses TRBV29-1 and TRBJ1-1; a possible D gene is TRBD1 (5 bases). Trimming stripped 6 bases from V and 3 bases from J, with 8 bases between. This CDR3 region has 11 residues. Looked up from germline, CDR1 is SQVTM and CDR2 is ANQGSEA.

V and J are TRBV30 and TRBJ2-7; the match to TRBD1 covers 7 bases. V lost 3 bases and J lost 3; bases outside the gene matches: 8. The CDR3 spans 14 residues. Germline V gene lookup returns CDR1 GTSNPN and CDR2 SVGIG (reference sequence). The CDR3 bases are TGTGCCTGGAGCGATCCGGGACAGAACTACGAGCAGTACTTC. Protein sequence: CAWSDPGQNYEQYF.

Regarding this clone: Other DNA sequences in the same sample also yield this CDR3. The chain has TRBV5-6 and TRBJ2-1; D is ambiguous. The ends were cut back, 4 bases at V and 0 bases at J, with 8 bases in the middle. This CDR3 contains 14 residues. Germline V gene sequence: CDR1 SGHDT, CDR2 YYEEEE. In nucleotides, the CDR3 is TGTGCCAGCAGCCAAGGATACTCCTACAATGAGCAGTTCTTC. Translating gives CASSQGYSYNEQFF.

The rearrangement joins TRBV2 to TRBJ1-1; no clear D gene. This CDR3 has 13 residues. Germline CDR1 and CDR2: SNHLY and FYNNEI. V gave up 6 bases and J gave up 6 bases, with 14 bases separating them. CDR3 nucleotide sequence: TGTGCCAGCAGGGGAGTGGGCGGGGCTGAAGCTTTCTTT. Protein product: CASRGVGGAEAFF.

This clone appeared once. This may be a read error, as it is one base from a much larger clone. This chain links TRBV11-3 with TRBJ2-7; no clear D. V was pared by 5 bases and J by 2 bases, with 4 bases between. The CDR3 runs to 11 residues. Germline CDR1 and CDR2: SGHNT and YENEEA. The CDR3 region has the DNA TGTGCCAGCAGCGCCACCTACGAGCAGTACTTC. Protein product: CASSATYEQYF.

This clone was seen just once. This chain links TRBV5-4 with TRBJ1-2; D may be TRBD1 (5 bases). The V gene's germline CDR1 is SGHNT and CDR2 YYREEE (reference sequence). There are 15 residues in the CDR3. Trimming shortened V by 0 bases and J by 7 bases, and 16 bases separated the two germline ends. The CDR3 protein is CASSLVGGNMGGYTF. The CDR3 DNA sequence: TGTGCCAGCAGCTTGGTGGGGGGAAACATGGGTGGCTACACCTTC.

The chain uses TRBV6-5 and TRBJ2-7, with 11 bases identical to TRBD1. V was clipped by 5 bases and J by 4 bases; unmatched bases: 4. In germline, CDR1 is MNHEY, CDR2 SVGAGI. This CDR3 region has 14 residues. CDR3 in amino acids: CASSGTGGTYEQYF. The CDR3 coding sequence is TGTGCCAGCAGTGGGACAGGGGGAACGTACGAGCAGTACTTC.

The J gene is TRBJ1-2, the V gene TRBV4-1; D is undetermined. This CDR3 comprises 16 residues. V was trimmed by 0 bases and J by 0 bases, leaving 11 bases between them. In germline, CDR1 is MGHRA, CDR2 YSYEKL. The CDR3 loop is CASSQDPGSTNYGYTF. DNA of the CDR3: TGCGCCAGCAGCCAAGACCCGGGGAGTACTAACTATGGCTACACCTTC.

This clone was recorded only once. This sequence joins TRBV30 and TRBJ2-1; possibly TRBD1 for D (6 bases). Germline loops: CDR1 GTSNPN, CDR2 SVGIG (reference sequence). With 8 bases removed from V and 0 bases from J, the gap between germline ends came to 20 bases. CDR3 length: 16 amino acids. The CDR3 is CAHGYNEGDSYNEQFF. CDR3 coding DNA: TGTGCCCATGGTTATAACGAGGGGGACTCCTACAATGAGCAGTTCTTC.